The clone carrying this T cell receptor (beta chain) has just a few counts. Its specificity is unknown. TCRdb reanalysed the reads using MiXCR and keeps one entry per CDR3 protein. The sample holds fewer than 1,000,000 distinct CDR3 sequences, roughly 30% seen once. The V end lost 0 bases, the J end lost 0 bases, and 9 bases lay between the germline ends. Germline V CDR1 and CDR2: MGHRA, YSYEKL. The CDR3 is 16 amino acids. The record originates from a study of T cell repertoires in cytomegalovirus infection. Study in general: Both recently identified HLA-C-restricted and well-studied HLA-B-restricted CMV epitopes were used in the study. In public TCR beta signatures, there were indications of both CMV infection and matching HLA type. Study-wide findings and caveats: Using cumulative public TCR beta family frequency, the authors identified those who carried CMV together with the relevant HLA. In two of eight donors, the top clonotype was HLA-C-restricted CMV-specific.

Sequencing was performed on cultured CD8+ T cells from PBMCs, taken from culture after CMV antigen stimulation. This receptor was obtained from a human donor in good health (CMV status not recorded). Some clones in this sample may be carry-over from other donors' samples. The chain is built from TRBV4-1 and TRBJ1-5, with TRBD1 as a possible D gene (5 bases). The CDR3 protein is CASSQEGQFSNQPQHF. In DNA, the CDR3 is TGCGCCAGCAGCCAAGAGGGGCAATTTAGCAATCAGCCCCAGCATTTT.